The 6 T cell receptor beta chains below come from one sample, sequenced in a study of Ad26.COV2.S vaccination and SARS-CoV-2 variants. Data came from immunoSEQ multiplex PCR; TCRdb stores just in-frame clones and leaves some out. The table includes about 420,000 clones, over 75% detected once. Treatment described: some 20 received Ad26.COV2.S at low or high dose, single or two shots; roughly five received placebo; per-sample allocation not given. Samples came from day 63 after the first vaccine or placebo injection. The starting material was peripheral blood, obtained in a trial of Ad26.COV2.S vaccine versus placebo. All receptors derive from a person aged 18-65 years who received the Ad26.COV2.S COVID-19 vaccine or a placebo.

This clone has only a few counts. The chain couples TRBV9 to TRBJ1-5; possibly TRBD1 for D (5 bases). V lost 0 bases and J 3 bases, leaving 7 bases between the germline ends. Per the germline V gene, CDR1 is SGDLS and CDR2 is YYNGEE. The CDR3 consists of 14 residues. The CDR3 nucleotides are TGTGCCAGCAGCGTAGCAGGGAACAATCAGCCCCAGCATTTT. Its translation: CASSVAGNNQPQHF.

The chain employs TRBV5-1 and TRBJ1-3; perhaps TRBD1 as D (6 bases). Germline-derived CDR1 and CDR2 are SGHRS and YFSETQ. V was trimmed by 0 bases and J by 0 bases, leaving 22 bases between them. This CDR3 is 20 amino acids long. The CDR3 bases are TGCGCCAGCAGCTTGGAGGGCATGGGCAGGGGCCTCTTCTCTGGAAACACCATATATTTT. Protein sequence: CASSLEGMGRGLFSGNTIYF.

This clone was observed a single time. This rearrangement joins TRBV3-1 (or the pseudogene TRBV3-2) to TRBJ1-2, with TRBD1 as a possible D gene (6 bases). Trimming took 0 bases from V and 3 from J, leaving 11 bases between them. Germline assignment: CDR1 LGHDT and CDR2 YNNKEL (reference sequence). The CDR3 totals 15 residues. The CDR3 coding sequence is TGTGCCAGCAGCCAAGATCGGGGGGGCGACTATGGCTACACCTTC. Translation: CASSQDRGGDYGYTF.

The rearrangement joins TRBV6-6 to TRBJ1-1; D unclear. Germline CDR1 is MNHNY and CDR2 is SVGAGI (reference sequence). Trimming pared 2 bases from V and 5 bases from J, leaving 6 bases between. The CDR3 consists of 12 residues. This CDR3 is CASSYLFTEAFF. CDR3 sequence (DNA): TGTGCCAGCAGTTACCTCTTTACTGAAGCTTTCTTT.

This rearrangement joins TRBV30 to TRBJ2-7, with 8 bases matching TRBD1. Per the germline V gene, CDR1 is GTSNPN and CDR2 is SVGIG (reference sequence). The CDR3 runs 11 residues. V trimming: 7 bases; J trimming: 3 bases; junction bases outside the gene matches: 2. The CDR3 sequence is CAYRGNYEQYF. CDR3 in DNA: TGTGCCTACAGGGGGAACTACGAGCAGTACTTC. Complete variable domain (other parts from reference TRBV30 and TRBJ2-7): SQTIHQWPATLVQPVGSPLSLECTVEGTSNPNLYWYRQAAGRGLQLLFYSVGIGQISSEVPQNLSASRPQDRQFILSSKKLLLSDSGFYLCAYRGNYEQYFGPGTRLTVT.

The chain couples TRBV9 to TRBJ2-2; 8 bases align to TRBD1. The CDR3 loop spans 17 amino acids. V lost 1 base to trimming and J lost 6 bases; unmatched junction nucleotides: 11. The germline gives CDR1 SGDLS, CDR2 YYNGEE. As DNA, the CDR3 is TGTGCCAGCAGCGTATTTTTCGGGGGCAGGGGGCCCGGGGAGCTGTTTTTT. Its translation is CASSVFFGGRGPGELFF.